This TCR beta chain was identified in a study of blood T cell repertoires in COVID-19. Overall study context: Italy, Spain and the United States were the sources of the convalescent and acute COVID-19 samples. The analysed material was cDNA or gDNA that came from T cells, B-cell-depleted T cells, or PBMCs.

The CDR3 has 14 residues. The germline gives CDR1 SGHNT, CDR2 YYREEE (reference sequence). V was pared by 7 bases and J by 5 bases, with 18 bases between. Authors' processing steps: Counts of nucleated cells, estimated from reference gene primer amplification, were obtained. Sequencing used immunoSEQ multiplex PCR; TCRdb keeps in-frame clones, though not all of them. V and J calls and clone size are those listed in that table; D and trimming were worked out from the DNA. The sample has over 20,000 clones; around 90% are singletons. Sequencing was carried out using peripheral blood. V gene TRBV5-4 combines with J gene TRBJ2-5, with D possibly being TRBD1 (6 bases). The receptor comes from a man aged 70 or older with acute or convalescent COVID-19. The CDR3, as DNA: TGTGCCAGCGCCATGGCAGGGGTCGGGGAGACCCAGTACTTC. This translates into CASAMAGVGETQYF. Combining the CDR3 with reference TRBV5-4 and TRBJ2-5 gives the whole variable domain ETGVTQSPTHLIKTRGQQVTLRCSSQSGHNTVSWYQQALGQGPQFIFQYYREEENGRGNFPPRFSGLQFPNYSSELNVNALELDDSALYLCASAMAGVGETQYFGPGTRLLVL.